The 30 T cell receptor beta chains below come from one sample, sequenced in a study of T-cell memory formation after mild COVID-19. TCRdb called the 5' RACE reads again in MiXCR, with one record for every CDR3 protein. The data show roughly 410,000 distinct CDR3 sequences, less than 25% seen once. The sequencing sample was made of PBMCs or a T cell subset sorted from them (not recorded which). The receptors originated from an adult woman who had mild COVID-19 (a few samples of this study predate the infection). Cell type and time point are not known.

The gene calls are TRBV20-1 and TRBJ1-2; the D gene is possibly TRBD1 (6 bases). Between the trimmed V and J ends, which lost 6 bases and 0 bases, there was a span of 23 bases. CDR1 is DFQATT, CDR2 SNEGSKA, per germline (reference sequence). This CDR3 has 17 residues. CDR3 DNA sequence: TGCAGTGCCAGCGAAATTAAGACGGCAGGGGCTAACTATGGCTACACCTTC. It codes for CSASEIKTAGANYGYTF.

In its sample, this clonotype was seen once. The chain uses TRBV24-1 and TRBJ1-5; 9 bases agree with TRBD1. The CDR3 has 16 residues. J lost 3 bases, V lost 4 bases, and 6 bases had no gene match. Looked up from germline, CDR1 is KGHDR and CDR2 is SFDVKD. The chain's CDR3 is CATSDPRDRDNQPQHF. The CDR3 DNA reads TGTGCCACCAGTGACCCAAGGGACAGGGACAATCAGCCCCAGCATTTT.

The chain employs TRBV7-2 and TRBJ2-2; D is ambiguous. The germline V gene encodes CDR1 SGHTA and CDR2 FQGNSA. The CDR3 spans 14 residues. V lost 5 bases, J lost 4 bases, and 11 bases lay in between. CDR3 region: CASSAGPFTGELFF. The CDR3 nucleotides are TGTGCCAGCAGCGCCGGGCCGTTCACCGGGGAGCTGTTTTTT.

This clonotype was picked up a small number of times. The chain has TRBV6-2 or TRBV6-3 and TRBJ1-5; 7 bases agree with TRBD1. Germline values: CDR1 MNHEY, CDR2 SVGEGT. The length of the CDR3 is 14 residues. The V segment lost 6 bases and the J segment 5 bases; nucleotides outside the gene matches: 7. CDR3 amino acids: CASRAGQEYQPQHF. The DNA for the CDR3 is TGTGCCAGCAGGGCAGGACAGGAATATCAGCCCCAGCATTTT.

The V call is TRBV12-3 or TRBV12-4, the J call TRBJ2-3; D uncertain. The ends were cut back, 7 bases at V and 0 bases at J, with 11 bases in the middle. The CDR3 spans 14 residues. Here the CDR3 reads CASNVWGSTDTQYF. The DNA for the CDR3 is TGTGCCAGCAACGTGTGGGGAAGCACAGATACGCAGTATTTT.

This sequence joins TRBV3-1 and TRBJ1-1; the D gene is possibly TRBD1 (6 bases). The V and J ends lost 4 bases and 7 bases respectively, with 19 bases between them. Germline lookup yields CDR1 LGHDT and CDR2 YNNKEL (reference sequence). The CDR3 covers 15 residues. The CDR3 here is CASSLGGGRIGEAFF. The CDR3 nucleotides read TGTGCCAGCAGCCTTGGTGGGGGGCGCATCGGTGAAGCTTTCTTT. The complete variable domain, with remaining parts taken from reference TRBV3-1 and TRBJ1-1, reads DTAVSQTPKYLVTQMGNDKSIKCEQNLGHDTMYWYKQDSKKFLKIMFSYNNKELIINETVPNRFSPKSPDKAHLNLHINSLELGDSAVYFCASSLGGGRIGEAFFGQGTRLTVV.

This chain links TRBV4-1 with TRBJ1-2; D remains unclear. CDR3 size: 13 residues. Germline V lookup: CDR1 MGHRA, CDR2 YSYEKL. V dropped 4 bases and J dropped 2 bases, with 8 bases sitting between them. The DNA for the CDR3 is TGCGCCAGCAGCCCGCTTTTCAACTATGGCTACACCTTC. Translation: CASSPLFNYGYTF.

In this sample, this clonotype turned up a few times. The chain combines TRBV5-1 with TRBJ2-3, with 10 bases aligning to TRBD1. V gave up 0 bases and J gave up 4 bases; unmatched junction bases: 11. The CDR3 runs 18 residues. CDR1 is SGHRS and CDR2 is YFSETQ in the germline V gene. CDR3 DNA sequence: TGCGCCAGCAGCTTGGTAGGGACAGGGGCCCCAGGCGCAGATACGCAGTATTTT. Protein: CASSLVGTGAPGADTQYF.

This clonotype was counted a few times. The chain employs TRBV20-1 and TRBJ2-7; D is unclear. Trimming took off 3 bases at V and 4 bases at J, with 19 bases between the two ends. The CDR3 has 15 amino acids. CDR1 and CDR2 from the germline V gene are DFQATT and SNEGSKA (reference sequence). The CDR3, as DNA: TGCAGTGCTAGTTTTAAGGGCAGATTATCATACGAGCAGTACTTC. It yields the protein CSASFKGRLSYEQYF.

The chain couples TRBV5-1 to TRBJ2-6; D is perhaps TRBD2 (6 bases). The V gene's germline CDR1 is SGHRS and CDR2 YFSETQ. Deletions cut 4 bases from V and 1 base from J, with 27 bases between. This CDR3 region has 21 residues. For the CDR3, the DNA is TGCGCCAGCAGCGGAGGGACTGTCGTTTCCCGTTTTATTTCTGGGGCCAACGTCCTGACTTTC. This encodes CASSGGTVVSRFISGANVLTF.

V usage is TRBV11-2 and J usage is TRBJ2-3; D is unresolved. There are 14 residues in the CDR3. V lost 2 bases and J lost 11, with 17 bases in between. In germline, CDR1 is SGHAT, CDR2 FQNNGV. DNA of the CDR3: TGTGCCAGCAGCTTAATCCCTGTGTCCGGCCAGCAGTATTTT. Protein sequence: CASSLIPVSGQQYF.

The rearrangement joins TRBV3-1 to TRBJ1-6, with TRBD1 as a possible D gene (5 bases). The CDR3 consists of 12 residues. V lost 3 bases and J lost 8, with 5 bases in between. Germline V gene data show CDR1 as LGHDT and CDR2 as YNNKEL (reference sequence). CDR3 region: CASSQGDSPLHF. CDR3 nucleotide sequence: TGTGCCAGCAGCCAGGGGGATTCACCCCTCCACTTT.

This clonotype was detected ten times or more. CDR3 sequence (DNA): TGTGCCAGCAGTTGCAGAAGACTAGCGGGAGGAGCAGATACGCAGTATTTT. It translates to CASSCRRLAGGADTQYF. The V call is TRBV7-9, the J call TRBJ2-3; 13 nucleotides match TRBD2. CDR3 length: 17 amino acids. With V trimmed by 6 bases and J by 4 bases, 10 bases remained unmatched. CDR1 and CDR2 from the germline V gene are SEHNR and FQNEAQ (reference sequence).

CDR3 nucleotide sequence: TGTGCCAGCAGCGTGGGACAGGAGCTCTACGAGCAGTACTTC. This translates into CASSVGQELYEQYF. The V and J genes are TRBV9 and TRBJ2-7; 8 bases are a match to TRBD1. V gave up 2 bases and J gave up 3 bases; unmatched junction bases: 4. CDR1 and CDR2 from the germline V gene are SGDLS and YYNGEE. This CDR3 is built from 14 residues.

This chain connects TRBV21-1 to TRBJ1-1; TRBD1, the table's D call, lacks a check against the DNA. TRBV21-1 is labeled a pseudogene. There are 16 residues in the CDR3. CDR3 in DNA: TGTGCCAGCAGCCTCCAGGACAGAACCAAGAACACTGAAGCTTTCTTT. This encodes CASSLQDRTKNTEAFF.

This clonotype has ten or more counts. The V call is TRBV20-1, the J call TRBJ2-7; no definite D call. This CDR3 is 11 amino acids long. V lost 1 base to trimming and J lost 5 bases, with 6 bases between them. Per the germline V gene, CDR1 is DFQATT and CDR2 is SNEGSKA (reference sequence). CDR3 in amino acids: CSARVHHEQYF. The CDR3 region has the DNA TGCAGTGCTAGAGTCCACCACGAGCAGTACTTC.

This clonotype has a handful of counts. The chain couples TRBV6-2 or TRBV6-3 to TRBJ2-7; 10 bases line up with TRBD2. The CDR3 has 15 amino acids. Germline CDR1 and CDR2: MNHEY and SVGEGT. J was trimmed by 3 bases and V by 2 bases; bases with no gene match: 4. CDR3 sequence: CASSYAGLADYEQYF. CDR3 DNA sequence: TGTGCCAGCAGTTACGCCGGACTAGCGGACTACGAGCAGTACTTC.

V usage is TRBV9 and J usage is TRBJ2-1; TRBD2 might be the D (7 bases). Germline CDR1 and CDR2: SGDLS and YYNGEE. V was trimmed by 0 bases and J by 7 bases, leaving 14 bases between them. CDR3 size: 15 residues. As DNA, the CDR3 is TGTGCCAGCAGCGTAGAGGGGGGAGGGTTAAATGAGCAGTTCTTC. It specifies CASSVEGGGLNEQFF. Supplemented by reference TRBV9 and TRBJ2-1, the full variable domain reads DSGVTQTPKHLITATGQRVTLRCSPRSGDLSVYWYQQSLDQGLQFLIQYYNGEERAKGNILERFSAQQFPDLHSELNLSSLELGDSALYFCASSVEGGGLNEQFFGPGTRLTVL.

The V gene is TRBV12-3 or TRBV12-4, the J gene TRBJ2-7; TRBD2 aligns across 11 bases. V lost 3 bases to trimming and J lost 6 bases; unmatched junction nucleotides: 4. This CDR3 has 14 amino acids. The CDR3, as DNA: TGTGCCAGCAGTTTTAGCGGGGGGGCCGCCGAGCAGTACTTC. Translated, it gives CASSFSGGAAEQYF.

Only a few counts were recorded for this clonotype. The chain has TRBV19 and TRBJ2-2; 9 bases line up with TRBD1. Germline values: CDR1 LNHDA, CDR2 SQIVND (reference sequence). CDR3 length: 15 residues. V lost 6 bases to trimming and J lost 3 bases; unmatched junction nucleotides: 5. For the CDR3, the DNA is TGTGCCAGTAGGGACAGGGGAGGCGACACCGGGGAGCTGTTTTTT. Encoded protein: CASRDRGGDTGELFF.

This clonotype was observed a few times. The gene calls are TRBV7-6 and TRBJ2-1; 7 bases map to TRBD2. There are 15 residues in the CDR3. V lost 3 bases, J lost 7 bases, and 9 bases stayed unmatched. CDR1 and CDR2 (germline): SGHVS, FNYEAQ. CDR3 amino acids: CASSFAGAPGNEQFF. The CDR3 region has the DNA TGTGCCAGCAGCTTTGCGGGAGCCCCGGGGAATGAGCAGTTCTTC.

The J gene is TRBJ1-5, the V gene TRBV20-1; D not certain. CDR3 length: 13 residues. The V end lost 3 bases, the J end lost 1 base, and 7 bases lay between the germline ends. Germline CDR1 DFQATT, CDR2 SNEGSKA (reference sequence). This CDR3 is CSASHTSNQPQHF. The CDR3 DNA reads TGCAGTGCTAGCCACACGAGCAATCAGCCCCAGCATTTT.

The table lists this clonotype with a few counts. The J gene is TRBJ2-3, the V gene TRBV5-5, with D possibly matching TRBD1 (6 bases). The ends were cut back, 3 bases at V and 2 bases at J, with 22 bases in the middle. CDR1 is SGHKS and CDR2 is YYEKEE in the germline V gene (reference sequence). CDR3 length: 18 amino acids. CDR3 sequence reads: CASSSNNPGTLHTDTQYF. DNA for the CDR3: TGTGCCAGCAGCTCCAACAACCCCGGGACACTGCACACAGATACGCAGTATTTT.

The chain links TRBV15 to TRBJ1-1, with D possibly TRBD1 on 6 matching bases. Trimming stripped 3 bases from V and 7 bases from J, with 12 bases between. The CDR3 spans 13 residues. Germline V gives CDR1 LNHNV, CDR2 YYDKDF (reference sequence). The CDR3 bases are TGTGCCACCAGCAGTAGGGGGGCGATTGAAGCTTTCTTT. It translates to CATSSRGAIEAFF.

This clonotype was observed a few times. This chain uses TRBV20-1 with TRBJ2-7; D is uncertain. With 1 base removed from V and 9 bases from J, the gap between germline ends came to 13 bases. This CDR3 is 12 amino acids long. Germline values: CDR1 DFQATT, CDR2 SNEGSKA (reference sequence). CDR3 coding DNA: TGCAGTGCTAGAGCCCCCGAGCGTGGGCAGTACTTC. It codes for CSARAPERGQYF.

This clonotype was detected only a few times. The chain couples TRBV6-5 to TRBJ2-5, with D possibly called TRBD1 or TRBD2 (5 bases each). Per germline, CDR1 MNHEY and CDR2 SVGAGI. V was trimmed by 6 bases and J by 4 bases, leaving 18 bases between them. The CDR3 runs to 15 residues. The DNA of the CDR3 is TGTGCCAGCAGGCGGATATCCGGGACGGGAGAGACCCAGTACTTC. Its protein is CASRRISGTGETQYF.

This rearrangement joins TRBV3-1 to TRBJ2-2; the match to TRBD1 covers 8 bases. The J segment lost 16 bases and the V segment lost 1 base, leaving 11 bases of the junction unmatched. The CDR3 consists of 14 residues. CDR1 and CDR2 (germline): LGHDT, YNNKEL (reference sequence). The CDR3 nucleotides are TGTGCCAGCAGCCAAGGAGGTGCGACAGGGGTGGCGTTTTTT. Amino acid sequence: CASSQGGATGVAFF.

This clonotype has only a few counts. V usage is TRBV5-1 and J usage is TRBJ2-1; 10 bases are a match to TRBD2. This CDR3 spans 14 amino acids. V was clipped by 4 bases and J by 8 bases; unmatched bases: 6. From germline, CDR1 is SGHRS and CDR2 YFSETQ. In nucleotides, the CDR3 is TGCGCCAGCAGCCGTGCTAGCGGGAGCGATGAGCAGTTCTTC. Its translation is CASSRASGSDEQFF.

In its sample, this clonotype was seen a few times. The genes are TRBV18 and TRBJ1-5; 8 positions agree with TRBD1. V dropped 3 bases and J dropped 6; count of bases not matched to a gene: 1. There are 13 residues in the CDR3. Germline values: CDR1 KGHSH, CDR2 LQKENI. The CDR3 here is CASSPTGVQPQHF. The CDR3 DNA reads as TGTGCCAGCTCACCGACAGGGGTTCAGCCCCAGCATTTT.

The chain carries TRBV12-3 or TRBV12-4 and TRBJ2-1; a possible D gene is TRBD2 (5 bases). The V and J ends lost 8 bases and 9 bases respectively, with 17 bases between them. The CDR3 has 13 amino acids. This CDR3 is CASGLAGRGEQFF. CDR3 nucleotides: TGTGCCAGCGGACTCGCTGGACGTGGTGAGCAGTTCTTC.